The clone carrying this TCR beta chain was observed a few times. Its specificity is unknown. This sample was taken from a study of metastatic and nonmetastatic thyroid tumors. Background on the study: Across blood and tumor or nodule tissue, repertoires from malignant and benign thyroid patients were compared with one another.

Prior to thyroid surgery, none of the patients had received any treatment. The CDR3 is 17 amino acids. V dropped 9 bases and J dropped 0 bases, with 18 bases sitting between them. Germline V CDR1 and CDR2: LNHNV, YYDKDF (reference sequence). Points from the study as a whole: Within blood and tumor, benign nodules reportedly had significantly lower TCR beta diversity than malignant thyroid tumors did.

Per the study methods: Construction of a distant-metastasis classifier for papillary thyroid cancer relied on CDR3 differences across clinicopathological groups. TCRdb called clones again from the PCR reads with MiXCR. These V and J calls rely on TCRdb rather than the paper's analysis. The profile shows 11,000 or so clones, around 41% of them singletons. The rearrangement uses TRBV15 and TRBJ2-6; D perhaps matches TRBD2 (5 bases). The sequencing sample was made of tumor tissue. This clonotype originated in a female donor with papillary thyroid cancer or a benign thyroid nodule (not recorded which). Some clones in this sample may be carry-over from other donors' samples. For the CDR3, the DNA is TGTGCCACTACAAGAGGGAGTTCTAGCTCTGGGGCCAACGTCCTGACTTTC. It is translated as CATTRGSSSSGANVLTF.